This T cell receptor beta chain was sequenced for a study of metastatic and nonmetastatic thyroid tumors. Study in general: Repertoire comparison spanned blood and tumor or nodule tissue of malignant and benign thyroid patients. Overall study findings and caveats: Reported TCR beta diversity, measured in blood and tumor, was significantly higher for malignant thyroid tumors than for benign nodules.

This CDR3 has 16 amino acids. Germline lookup yields CDR1 SGHAT and CDR2 FQNNGV. J was trimmed by 8 bases and V by 4 bases; bases with no gene match: 14. Original data processing: CDR3 was compared across clinicopathological groups, and the resulting differences were used to build a distant-metastasis classifier for papillary thyroid cancer. TCRdb re-analyzed the PCR reads through MiXCR. None of the V and J calls come from the authors' own analysis; TCRdb made them. The sample holds around 31,000 clones, around 23% seen once. A note on this clone: Its antigen is unidentified.

Each patient went into thyroid surgery without having received any treatment. The chain uses TRBV11-2 and TRBJ2-1; the match to TRBD1 covers 7 bases. The sequence was collected from a male donor with papillary thyroid cancer or a benign thyroid nodule (not recorded which). Some clones in this sample may be carry-over from other donors' samples. The sequencing sample was made of tumor tissue. This chain's CDR3 is CASSSYGCYRGYEQFF. The CDR3 nucleotides are TGTGCCAGCAGCTCCTATGGGTGTTACAGGGGATATGAGCAGTTCTTC.